The entry below gives a single TCR beta chain sequence along with its context. The target of this receptor is not known. The input lacks base qualities; no much larger clone sits a single base away. The germline V gene sets CDR1 to SGHDT and CDR2 to YYEEEE. Trimming takes 0 bases from V and 1 base from J, and the germline ends sit 15 bases apart. The CDR3 contains 17 residues, cysteine and phenylalanine counted. The DNA shown is the 51-base CDR3, in frame from base 1. This sample is part of a study of T cells in Graves' hyperthyroidism and ophthalmopathy (dated 2019 in TCRdb). For the study in its entirety: Peripheral blood samples were taken at initial diagnosis, before any treatment was given. TCR V-J signatures able to tell the groups apart were searched for in a discovery cohort of 100 patients, of whom 40 to 45 had Graves' ophthalmopathy and around 56 had stable Graves' hyperthyroidism. Prospective prediction of ophthalmopathy was tested in an independent validation cohort of fewer than 20 hyperthyroidism patients and 15 to 17 patients who later progressed to ophthalmopathy. The 100 discovery patients were divided at random into training and test sets in a 7:3 ratio. In several Graves' hyperthyroidism patients, the study also compared T-cell repertoires from thyroid tissue with T-cell repertoires from blood. After blood sampling, hyperthyroidism patients were treated with methimazole at a starting dose of 30 mg daily, and ophthalmopathy patients were treated with high-dose intravenous methylprednisolone. According to the paper, TCR Vbeta CDR3 sequencing was carried out on roughly 130 peripheral blood samples, which came from around 43 ophthalmopathy, around 74 hyperthyroidism and roughly 17 progressor patients.

Ophthalmopathy patients had moderately to severely active disease, with a Clinical Activity Score of 3 or more, a NOSPECS grade of 4 or more, and a disease duration of less than 3 months. The study excluded patients with uncontrolled infections, other autoimmune diseases, pregnancy or lactation. Diagnoses were based on clinical symptoms, serum thyroxine and TRAb, thyroid ultrasound and orbital computed tomography. PBMCs were isolated from 7.5 to 10 ml of fresh peripheral blood by Ficoll-Paque density gradient centrifugation. Trizol reagent was used to extract total RNA, and RNA quality was then checked on an Agilent 2100 Bioanalyzer. Amplification of TCR beta CDR3 regions was carried out from RNA transcripts. A first-round RT-PCR of the TCR CDR3 used the HTBI primer set with the Qiagen OneStep RT-PCR kit. Libraries were constructed in a second round of multiplex PCR, after which size selection and purification were carried out. Libraries were sequenced paired-end with 100 bp reads on an Illumina HiSeq2000. Per the original workflow: SOAPnuke was used to process the raw data, removing reads that contained adapters or uncalled bases, had a mean Phred below 15, or lacked an exact match to the constant primer or identifier. COPE v1.2.5 was used to merge the high-quality paired reads, and each unique nucleotide sequence was defined as a clonotype. Clonotypes were aligned to IMGT TRBV, TRBD and TRBJ reference segments using MiTCR v1.1. The analysis included only V-J combinations with a frequency above 0.0001, which together covered roughly 99% of the repertoires. The TCS score was defined as F50 (clonal expansion) divided by E x V (chaos), with BLOSUM62-based TCRdist calculated between CDR3 peptides within each V-J. Welch's t-statistics and random forest reduced roughly 530 V-J features to 13, which were used in a naive Bayes classifier (R e1071). TCRdb's own reprocessing of the public reads used fastp at Q25 and MiXCR and kept productive beta chains. Each entry merges the rows of one CDR3 protein and shows their most common DNA and genes. What appears here as the V and J calls and clone size reflects TCRdb's work, not the paper's. The sample table holds about 640,000 distinct CDR3 sequences, of which about 14% were seen once. The ten largest account for about 12% of the sample.

Results the study describes overall, beyond this receptor: Most expanded thyroid clonotypes (frequency above 0.001) were also detected in blood, a finding suggesting that blood repertoires may reflect thyroid immune responses. Ophthalmopathy was separated from stable hyperthyroidism by a 13 V-J signature model, with approximately 89% sensitivity and about 81% specificity obtained in cross-validation and 80%/75% obtained in testing. No statistical method was used to fix the sample size in advance, and group allocation was not hidden from the investigators. During validation, the model predicted progression to ophthalmopathy a median of about 6.5 months ahead of onset, with 60% to 71% sensitivity and 72.22% specificity.

This clonotype was obtained from a woman aged 50 to 60 with Graves' ophthalmopathy. The chain was built from TRBV5-6 and TRBJ2-3; the D element could tentatively be TRBD1 or TRBD2, as 6 bases agree for each. The sequenced material came from blood. The CDR3 amino acid sequence is: CASSLGGAAWGTDTQYF. The nucleotide sequence reads as follows: TGTGCCAGCAGCTTGGGGGGGGCGGCGTGGGGCACAGATACGCAGTATTTT.